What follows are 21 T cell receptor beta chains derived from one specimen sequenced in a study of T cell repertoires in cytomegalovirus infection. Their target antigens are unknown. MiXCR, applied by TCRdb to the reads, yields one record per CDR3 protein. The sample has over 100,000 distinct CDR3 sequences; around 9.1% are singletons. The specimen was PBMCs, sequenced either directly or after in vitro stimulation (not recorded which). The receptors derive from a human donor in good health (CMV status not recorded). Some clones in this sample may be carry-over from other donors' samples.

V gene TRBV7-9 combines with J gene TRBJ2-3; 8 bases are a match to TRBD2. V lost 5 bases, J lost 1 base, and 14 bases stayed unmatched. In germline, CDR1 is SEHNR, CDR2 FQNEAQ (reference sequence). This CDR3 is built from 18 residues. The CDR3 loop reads CASSLFQAGTRGTDTQYF. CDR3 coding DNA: TGTGCCAGCAGCCTGTTCCAAGCCGGGACTAGGGGCACAGATACGCAGTATTTT.

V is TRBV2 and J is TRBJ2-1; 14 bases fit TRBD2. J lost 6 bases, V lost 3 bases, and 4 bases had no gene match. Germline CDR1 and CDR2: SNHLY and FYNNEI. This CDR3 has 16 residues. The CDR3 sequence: CASSEGTSGSGNEQFF. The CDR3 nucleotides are TGTGCCAGCAGTGAGGGGACTAGCGGGAGCGGCAATGAGCAGTTCTTC.

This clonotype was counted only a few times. The CDR3 coding sequence is TGTGCCAGCAGTCCGGTTCGGATAGGCGAGCAGTACGTC. It encodes CASSPVRIGEQYV. The chain couples TRBV6-2 or TRBV6-3 to TRBJ2-7, with D uncertain. Germline V gene sequence: CDR1 MNHEY, CDR2 SVGEGT. Trimming removed 5 bases at V and 6 bases at J, with 14 bases between. This CDR3 is 13 amino acids long.

Written as DNA, the CDR3 is TGTGCCAGCAGCCCCCGGACAGGCTTAGCCAAAAACATTCAGTACTTC. This sequence encodes CASSPRTGLAKNIQYF. The rearrangement uses TRBV7-2 and TRBJ2-4, with 7 bases aligning to TRBD1. The CDR3 length is 16 residues. CDR1 and CDR2 from the germline V gene are SGHTA and FQGNSA. V shed 5 bases, J shed 0 bases, and the junction held 7 bases outside the gene matches.

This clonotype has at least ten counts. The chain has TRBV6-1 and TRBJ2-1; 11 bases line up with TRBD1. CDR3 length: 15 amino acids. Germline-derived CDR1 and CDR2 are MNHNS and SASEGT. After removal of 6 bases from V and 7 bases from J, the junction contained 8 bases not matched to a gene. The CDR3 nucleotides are TGTGCCAGCAGAACGGGGACAGGGGGGGAGAATGAGCAGTTCTTC. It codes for CASRTGTGGENEQFF.

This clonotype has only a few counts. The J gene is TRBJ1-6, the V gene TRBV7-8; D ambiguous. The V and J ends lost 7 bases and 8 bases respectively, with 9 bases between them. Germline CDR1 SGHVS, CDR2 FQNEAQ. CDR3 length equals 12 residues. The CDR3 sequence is CASTRFDSPLHF. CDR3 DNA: TGTGCCAGCACCCGATTCGATTCACCCCTCCACTTT.

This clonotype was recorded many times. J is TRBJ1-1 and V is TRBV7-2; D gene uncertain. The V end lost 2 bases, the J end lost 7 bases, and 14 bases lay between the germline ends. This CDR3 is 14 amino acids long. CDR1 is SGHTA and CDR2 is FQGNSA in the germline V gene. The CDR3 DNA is TGTGCCAGCAGCTTAAACCTGTTTCCGGATGAAGCTTTCTTT. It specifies CASSLNLFPDEAFF.

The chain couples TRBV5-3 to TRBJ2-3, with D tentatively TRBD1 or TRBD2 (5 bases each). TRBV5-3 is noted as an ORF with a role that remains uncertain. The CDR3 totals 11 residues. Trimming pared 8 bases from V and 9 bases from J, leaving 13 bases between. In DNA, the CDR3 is TGTGCCAGCAGCGCCAGGGACACGCAGTATTTT. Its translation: CASSARDTQYF.

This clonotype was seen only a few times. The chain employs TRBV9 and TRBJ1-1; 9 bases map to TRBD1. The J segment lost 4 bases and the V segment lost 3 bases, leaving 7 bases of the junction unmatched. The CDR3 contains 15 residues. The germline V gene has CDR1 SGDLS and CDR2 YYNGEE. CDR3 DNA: TGTGCCAGCAGCGCCGGGACAGGGAGTGGCACTGAAGCTTTCTTT. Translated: CASSAGTGSGTEAFF.

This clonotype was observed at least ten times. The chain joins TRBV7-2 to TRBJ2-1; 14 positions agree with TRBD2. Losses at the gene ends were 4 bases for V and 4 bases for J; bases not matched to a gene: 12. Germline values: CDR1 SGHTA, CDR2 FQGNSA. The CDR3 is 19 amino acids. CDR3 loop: CASSSPRTSGRRYYNEQFF. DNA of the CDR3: TGTGCCAGCAGCTCGCCCCGGACTAGCGGGAGGCGATATTACAATGAGCAGTTCTTC.

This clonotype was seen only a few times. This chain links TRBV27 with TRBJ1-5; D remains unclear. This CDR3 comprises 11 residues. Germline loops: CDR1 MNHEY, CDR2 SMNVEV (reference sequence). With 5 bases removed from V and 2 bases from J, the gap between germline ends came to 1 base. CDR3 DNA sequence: TGTGCCAGCAGTCGCAATCAGCCCCAGCATTTT. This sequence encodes CASSRNQPQHF.

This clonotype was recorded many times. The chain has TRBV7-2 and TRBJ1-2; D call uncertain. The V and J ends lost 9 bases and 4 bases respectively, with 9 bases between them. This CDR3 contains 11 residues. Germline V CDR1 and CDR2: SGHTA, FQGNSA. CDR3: CASGLSYGYTF. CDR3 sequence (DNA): TGTGCCAGTGGACTGAGCTATGGCTACACCTTC.

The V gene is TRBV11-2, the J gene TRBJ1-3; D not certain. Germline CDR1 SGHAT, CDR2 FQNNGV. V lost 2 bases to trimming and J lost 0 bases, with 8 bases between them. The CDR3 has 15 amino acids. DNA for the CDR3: TGTGCCAGCAGCTTACTCAGCGGCTCTGGAAACACCATATATTTT. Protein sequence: CASSLLSGSGNTIYF.

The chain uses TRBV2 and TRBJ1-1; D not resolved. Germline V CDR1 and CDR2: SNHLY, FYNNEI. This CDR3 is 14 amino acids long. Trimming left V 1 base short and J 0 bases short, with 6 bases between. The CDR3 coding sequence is TGTGCCAGCAGTGAAGTAGGTATGAACACTGAAGCTTTCTTT. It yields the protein CASSEVGMNTEAFF.

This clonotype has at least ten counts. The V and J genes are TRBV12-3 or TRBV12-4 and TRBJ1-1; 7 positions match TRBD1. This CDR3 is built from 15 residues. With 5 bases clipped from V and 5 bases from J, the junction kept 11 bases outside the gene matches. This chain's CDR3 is CASSTRQGGGTEAFF. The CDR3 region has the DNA TGTGCCAGCAGTACCCGACAGGGCGGGGGGACTGAAGCTTTCTTT.

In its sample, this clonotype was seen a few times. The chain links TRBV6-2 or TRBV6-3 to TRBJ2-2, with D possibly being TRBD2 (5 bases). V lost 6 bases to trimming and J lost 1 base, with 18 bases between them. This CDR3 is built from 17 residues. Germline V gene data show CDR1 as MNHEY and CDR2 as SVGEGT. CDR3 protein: CASSAALAVMNTGELFF. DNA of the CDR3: TGTGCCAGCAGCGCAGCTCTAGCCGTCATGAACACCGGGGAGCTGTTTTTT.

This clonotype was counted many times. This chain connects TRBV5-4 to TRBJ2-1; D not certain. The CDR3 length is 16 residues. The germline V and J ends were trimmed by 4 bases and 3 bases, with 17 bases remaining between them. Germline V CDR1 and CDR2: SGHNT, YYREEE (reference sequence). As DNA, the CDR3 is TGTGCCAGCAGCATAAAGTCCCTGCCGTTCTACAATGAGCAGTTCTTC. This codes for CASSIKSLPFYNEQFF. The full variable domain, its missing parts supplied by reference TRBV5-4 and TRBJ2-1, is ETGVTQSPTHLIKTRGQQVTLRCSSQSGHNTVSWYQQALGQGPQFIFQYYREEENGRGNFPPRFSGLQFPNYSSELNVNALELDDSALYLCASSIKSLPFYNEQFFGPGTRLTVL.

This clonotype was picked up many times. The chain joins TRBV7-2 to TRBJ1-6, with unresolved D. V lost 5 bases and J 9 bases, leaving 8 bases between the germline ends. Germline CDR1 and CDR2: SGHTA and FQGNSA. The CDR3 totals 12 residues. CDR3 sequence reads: CASSPRISPLHF. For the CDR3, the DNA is TGTGCCAGCAGCCCCAGGATTTCACCCCTCCACTTT.

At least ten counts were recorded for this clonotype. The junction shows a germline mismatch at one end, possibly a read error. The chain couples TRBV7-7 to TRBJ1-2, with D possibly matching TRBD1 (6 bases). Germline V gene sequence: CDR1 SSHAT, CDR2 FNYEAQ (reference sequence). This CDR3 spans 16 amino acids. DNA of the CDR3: TGTGCTAGCAGCTTAGGTGGGGGGCCGGCCGTCTATGGCTACACCTTC. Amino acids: CASSLGGGPAVYGYTF.

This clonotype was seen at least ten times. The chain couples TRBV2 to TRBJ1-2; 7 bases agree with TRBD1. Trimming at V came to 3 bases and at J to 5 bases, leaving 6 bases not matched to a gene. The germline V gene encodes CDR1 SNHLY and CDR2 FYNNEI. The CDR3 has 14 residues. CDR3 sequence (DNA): TGTGCCAGCAGTGAGCGGGGACAGATTTATGGCTACACCTTC. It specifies CASSERGQIYGYTF.

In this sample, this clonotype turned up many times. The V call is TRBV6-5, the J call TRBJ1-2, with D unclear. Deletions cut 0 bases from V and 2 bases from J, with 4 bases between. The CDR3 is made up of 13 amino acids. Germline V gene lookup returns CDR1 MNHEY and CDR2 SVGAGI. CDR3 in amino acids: CASSYSGNYGYTF. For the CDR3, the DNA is TGTGCCAGCAGTTACTCAGGAAACTATGGCTACACCTTC.